One sample yielded the 23 T cell receptor beta chains listed below, sequenced in a study of blood T cell repertoires in COVID-19. The protocol was immunoSEQ multiplex PCR, while the TCRdb copy is restricted to in-frame clones and leaves out a portion. The table lists approximately 250,000 clones, roughly 86% of them singletons, with approximately 6% in the top ten. Sequencing was done on a sample of peripheral blood. All receptors derive from a woman older than 75 with COVID-19, enrolled during active disease.

The chain combines TRBV6-5 with TRBJ1-2, with 8 bases identical to TRBD1. This CDR3 has 15 residues. Germline values: CDR1 MNHEY, CDR2 SVGAGI. V lost 7 bases, J lost 4 bases, and 11 bases stayed unmatched. CDR3 residues: CASTLPRDRSYGYTF. The DNA for the CDR3 is TGTGCCAGCACCCTTCCCCGGGACAGGAGCTATGGCTACACCTTC.

The genes are TRBV3-1 (or the pseudogene TRBV3-2) and TRBJ1-4, with D uncertain. This CDR3 is built from 14 residues. The V end was cut by 6 bases, the J end by 3 bases, with 11 bases between. The germline CDR1 and CDR2 sequences are LGHDT and YNNKEL (reference sequence). The CDR3 coding sequence is TGTGCCAGCAGTCTCGGGGTGTCTAATGAAAAACTGTTTTTT. It yields the protein CASSLGVSNEKLFF.

The gene calls are TRBV7-2 and TRBJ2-7, with TRBD2 as a possible D gene (7 bases). The CDR3 is 16 amino acids. V was clipped by 5 bases and J by 0 bases, with 17 bases between them. Germline lookup yields CDR1 SGHTA and CDR2 FQGNSA. The CDR3 nucleotides read TGTGCCAGCAGCCTAAACGGGGGGCGAAGCTCCTACGAGCAGTACGTC. It yields the protein CASSLNGGRSSYEQYV.

The chain couples TRBV5-6 to TRBJ2-4; TRBD1 matches at 8 bases. CDR1 and CDR2 (germline): SGHDT, YYEEEE. The CDR3 spans 16 residues. Trimming cost V 4 bases and J 8 bases; bases outside gene matches: 14. DNA of the CDR3: TGTGCCAGCAGCGTTGATCCAGGACAGGGTTGGGACATTCAGTACTTC. Protein sequence: CASSVDPGQGWDIQYF. The whole variable domain, filled in from reference TRBV5-6 and TRBJ2-4, reads DAGVTQSPTHLIKTRGQQVTLRCSPKSGHDTVSWYQQALGQGPQFIFQYYEEEERQRGNFPDRFSGHQFPNYSSELNVNALLLGDSALYLCASSVDPGQGWDIQYFGAGTRLSVL.

The chain couples TRBV7-9 to TRBJ1-5; D unresolved. Trimming removed 1 base at V and 3 bases at J, with 7 bases between. The CDR3 consists of 14 residues. Germline CDR1 reads SEHNR; CDR2 reads FQNEAQ (reference sequence). CDR3 protein: CASSLGQNNQPQHF. The DNA of the CDR3 is TGTGCCAGCAGCTTAGGGCAGAACAATCAGCCCCAGCATTTT.

The chain joins TRBV5-5 to TRBJ1-1, with D possibly being TRBD1 (6 bases). V was shortened by 1 base and J by 4 bases, with 11 bases between the two germline ends. The CDR3 spans 14 residues. CDR1 and CDR2 from the germline V gene are SGHKS and YYEKEE (reference sequence). CDR3: CASSLQGLGTEAFF. The CDR3 coding sequence is TGTGCCAGCAGCTTGCAGGGGCTGGGCACTGAAGCTTTCTTT. The full variable domain, its missing parts supplied by reference TRBV5-5 and TRBJ1-1, is DAGVTQSPTHLIKTRGQQVTLRCSPISGHKSVSWYQQVLGQGPQFIFQYYEKEERGRGNFPDRFSARQFPNYSSELNVNALLLGDSALYLCASSLQGLGTEAFFGQGTRLTVV.

V and J are TRBV2 and TRBJ2-1; tentative D call: TRBD2 (5 bases). Between the trimmed V and J ends, which lost 6 bases and 15 bases, there was a span of 15 bases. Germline V lookup: CDR1 SNHLY, CDR2 FYNNEI. The CDR3 covers 11 residues. CDR3 coding DNA: TGTGCCAGCAGATACATGGAGAGCGGGTTCTTC. It specifies CASRYMESGFF.

This clone was seen only a few times. The gene calls are TRBV28 and TRBJ1-6, with D possibly TRBD1 on 6 matching bases. There are 14 residues in the CDR3. V was trimmed by 0 bases and J by 7 bases, leaving 7 bases between them. The V gene's germline CDR1 is MDHEN and CDR2 SYDVKM. This chain's CDR3 is CASSLWDRNSPLHF. CDR3 nucleotides: TGTGCCAGCAGTTTATGGGACAGAAATTCACCCCTCCACTTT.

The chain links TRBV11-3 to TRBJ1-3; a weak D match, TRBD1 (5 bases). Trimming shortened V by 2 bases and J by 0 bases, and 14 bases separated the two germline ends. The CDR3 totals 17 residues. Germline V gene sequence: CDR1 SGHNT, CDR2 YENEEA. The CDR3 nucleotides are TGTGCCAGCAGCTTAAGAGCTCAGGGTCCCTCTGGAAACACCATATATTTT. As protein: CASSLRAQGPSGNTIYF. Variable domain in full (rest from reference TRBV11-3 and TRBJ1-3): EAGVVQSPRYKIIEKKQPVAFWCNPISGHNTLYWYLQNLGQGPELLIRYENEEAVDDSQLPKDRFSAERLKGVDSTLKIQPAELGDSAVYLCASSLRAQGPSGNTIYFGEGSWLTVV.

V and J are TRBV19 and TRBJ1-4; a possible D gene is TRBD1 (5 bases). Germline V gene sequence: CDR1 LNHDA, CDR2 SQIVND (reference sequence). The CDR3 covers 16 residues. The ends were cut back, 5 bases at V and 2 bases at J, with 15 bases in the middle. CDR3 region: CASSAITGLTNEKLFF. The CDR3 nucleotides read TGTGCCAGTAGTGCTATCACGGGACTGACTAATGAAAAACTGTTTTTT.

The chain couples TRBV28 to TRBJ1-2, with D possibly TRBD1 on 6 matching bases. Trimming took 5 bases from V and 3 from J, leaving 13 bases between them. The germline V gene has CDR1 MDHEN and CDR2 SYDVKM. The CDR3 has 14 residues. The CDR3, as DNA: TGTGCCAGCAGTATTCCAGGGGTCCACTATGGCTACACCTTC. Its translation: CASSIPGVHYGYTF.

The J gene is TRBJ2-2, the V gene TRBV5-1; D is possibly TRBD2 (6 bases). The CDR3 covers 16 residues. Germline CDR1 SGHRS, CDR2 YFSETQ. Trimming removed 0 bases at V and 4 bases at J, with 13 bases between. The CDR3 DNA follows: TGCGCCAGCAGCTTGGTCGGCGGGGCGGGCACCGGGGAGCTGTTTTTT. Protein product: CASSLVGGAGTGELFF.

V and J are TRBV7-9 and TRBJ2-5; 10 nucleotides match TRBD1. J lost 4 bases, V lost 5 bases, and 10 bases had no gene match. Germline V gene data show CDR1 as SEHNR and CDR2 as FQNEAQ (reference sequence). The CDR3 is made up of 16 amino acids. CDR3 sequence (DNA): TGTGCCAGCAGCCAAACCGGGACAGGGGTTCGAGAGACCCAGTACTTC. This encodes CASSQTGTGVRETQYF.

The V and J genes are TRBV14 and TRBJ1-6; D is perhaps TRBD1 (5 bases). This CDR3 spans 13 amino acids. The V and J ends lost 4 bases and 8 bases respectively, with 9 bases between them. The germline gives CDR1 SGHDN, CDR2 FVKESK. Here the CDR3 reads CASSRDLYSPLHF. In nucleotides, the CDR3 is TGTGCCAGCAGCCGGGACTTATATTCACCCCTCCACTTT. Complete variable domain (other parts from reference TRBV14 and TRBJ1-6): EAGVTQFPSHSVIEKGQTVTLRCDPISGHDNLYWYRRVMGKEIKFLLHFVKESKQDESGMPNNRFLAERTGGTYSTLKVQPAELEDSGVYFCASSRDLYSPLHFGNGTRLTVT.

J is TRBJ1-4 and V is TRBV18, with D possibly being TRBD1 (5 bases). V was pared by 2 bases and J by 8 bases, with 15 bases between. CDR1 is KGHSH, CDR2 LQKENI, per germline. The CDR3 is made up of 15 amino acids. This CDR3 reads CASSPFSGKEEKLFF. CDR3 nucleotides: TGTGCCAGCTCACCATTTTCAGGGAAGGAGGAAAAACTGTTTTTT.

This chain uses TRBV5-1 with TRBJ2-1; perhaps TRBD1 as D (6 bases). The ends were cut back, 4 bases at V and 2 bases at J, with 13 bases in the middle. Germline values: CDR1 SGHRS, CDR2 YFSETQ. The CDR3 covers 15 residues. CDR3 in DNA: TGCGCCAGCAGCCCCGGCCAGGGGCCCTACAATGAGCAGTTCTTC. Translation gives CASSPGQGPYNEQFF.

The chain recombines TRBV5-6 with TRBJ2-7; no firm D call. CDR3 length: 12 residues. Germline V CDR1 and CDR2: SGHDT, YYEEEE. Trimming took 2 bases from V and 3 from J, leaving 6 bases between them. The CDR3 loop is CASSFNYYEQYF. In DNA, the CDR3 is TGTGCCAGCAGCTTTAATTACTACGAGCAGTACTTC.

The genes are TRBV7-2 and TRBJ1-1; TRBD1 matches at 10 bases. This CDR3 contains 14 residues. CDR1 and CDR2 from the germline V gene are SGHTA and FQGNSA. V shed 5 bases, J shed 11 bases, and the junction held 11 bases outside the gene matches. The CDR3 sequence: CASSLRSGQGRAFF. As DNA, the CDR3 is TGTGCCAGCAGCCTCCGGTCGGGACAGGGGAGGGCTTTCTTT.

Remarks on this clone: The identical CDR3 is also encoded by other nucleotide sequences in the sample. The chain links TRBV18 to TRBJ1-2, with 8 bases fitting TRBD1. The CDR3 totals 13 residues. Losses at the gene ends were 3 bases for V and 3 bases for J; bases not matched to a gene: 0. Germline CDR1 KGHSH, CDR2 LQKENI. CDR3 in amino acids: CASSPGQDYGYTF. CDR3 sequence (DNA): TGTGCCAGCTCACCGGGACAGGACTATGGCTACACCTTC.

The chain's CDR3 is CASSDATPGAYEKLFF. CDR3 bases: TGTGCCAGCAGTGACGCCACTCCAGGGGCCTATGAAAAACTGTTTTTT. V is TRBV25-1 and J is TRBJ1-4; D is possibly TRBD1 (6 bases). From germline, CDR1 is MGHDK and CDR2 SYGVNS. V was shortened by 3 bases and J by 6 bases, with 17 bases between the two germline ends. This CDR3 contains 16 residues.

J is TRBJ1-5 and V is TRBV18; D remains unclear. With 2 bases removed from V and 5 bases from J, the gap between germline ends came to 16 bases. The CDR3 is 16 residues long. Per germline, CDR1 KGHSH and CDR2 LQKENI. CDR3 loop: CASSPYDGARHQPQHF. CDR3 DNA: TGTGCCAGCTCACCATACGACGGAGCCCGGCATCAGCCCCAGCATTTT. Combining the CDR3 with reference TRBV18 and TRBJ1-5 gives the whole variable domain NAGVMQNPRHLVRRRGQEARLRCSPMKGHSHVYWYRQLPEEGLKFMVYLQKENIIDESGMPKERFSAEFPKEGPSILRIQQVVRGDSAAYFCASSPYDGARHQPQHFGDGTRLSIL.

This chain uses TRBV5-1 with TRBJ2-3; TRBD2 matches 7 bases. Germline V CDR1 and CDR2: SGHRS, YFSETQ. V dropped 3 bases and J dropped 2; count of bases not matched to a gene: 6. CDR3 length equals 15 residues. The CDR3 DNA follows: TGCGCCAGCAGCTCCGGACTAGTCTCCACAGATACGCAGTATTTT. Translating it yields CASSSGLVSTDTQYF.

This clone was detected only a few times. The chain has TRBV2 and TRBJ1-1; TRBD1 matches at 7 bases. This CDR3 has 12 residues. V trimming: 11 bases; J trimming: 3 bases; junction bases outside the gene matches: 6. Germline V gives CDR1 SNHLY, CDR2 FYNNEI. CDR3 sequence: CAGRDSHTEAFF. DNA of the CDR3: TGTGCCGGACGGGACAGCCACACTGAAGCTTTCTTT.